Below, one T cell receptor (beta chain) is given with its context. This sample was taken from a study of OX40 agonist ivuxolimab in advanced cancers. Study details: The patients received agonistic anti-OX40 (CD134) antibody ivuxolimab.

Blood samples were obtained at baseline, cycle 4 day 1, and cycle 7 day 1. Assay used: immunoSEQ multiplex PCR; TCRdb lists only in-frame clones, some missing. The sample shows tens of thousands of clones, 86% of them seen only once. This CDR3 comprises 15 residues. V shed 4 bases, J shed 0 bases, and the junction held 4 bases outside the gene matches. The germline V gene encodes CDR1 SGHRS and CDR2 YFSETQ. Here the sequenced sample was CD4+ or CD8+ T cells sorted from blood, taken in a trial of the OX40 agonist ivuxolimab. The V and J genes are TRBV5-1 and TRBJ2-3, with 8 bases identical to TRBD1. This clonotype originated in an adult with an advanced solid tumor such as melanoma, head and neck, liver or kidney cancer. The CDR3 loop is CASSTGTGSTDTQYF. CDR3 nucleotides: TGCGCCAGCAGCACCGGGACAGGTAGCACAGATACGCAGTATTTT. Filled out from reference TRBV5-1 and TRBJ2-3, the complete variable domain reads KAGVTQTPRYLIKTRGQQVTLSCSPISGHRSVSWYQQTPGQGLQFLFEYFSETQRNKGNFPGRFSGRQFSNSRSEMNVSTLELGDSALYLCASSTGTGSTDTQYFGPGTRLTVL.